This TCR beta chain came from a study of monozygotic twins with inflammatory bowel disease. Notes on the study in general: The sharing of clonotypes with others was lower in IBD patients than in healthy twins, especially with disease activity. Heterogeneous immunosuppressive treatment regimens may have introduced variability into patient repertoires.

Each of the TCR libraries took roughly 3,700 ng of total RNA. One entry per CDR3 protein, without DNA, is what TCRdb gives after re-calling the 5' RACE reads. This table holds 300,000 to 450,000 distinct CDR3 sequences. Sampling involved one blood draw (about 2.3 ml) for every donor. Regarding this clonotype: Its antigen is as yet unknown.

The sequence derives from a human donor with ulcerative colitis or Crohn's disease, or a healthy co-twin of an affected twin (not recorded which). The material sequenced was blood.

CDR3 sequence: CASSSYGGGRNTGELFF. The chain carries TRBV7-9 and TRBJ2-2; TCRdb indicates TRBD1, and absent DNA this call remains unverified. This CDR3 spans 17 amino acids. Per the germline V gene, CDR1 is SEHNR and CDR2 is FQNEAQ (reference sequence). Complete variable domain (other parts from reference TRBV7-9 and TRBJ2-2): DTGVSQNPRHKITKRGQNVTFRCDPISEHNRLYWYRQTLGQGPEFLTYFQNEAQLEKSRLLSDRFSAERPKGSFSTLEIQRTEQGDSAMYLCASSSYGGGRNTGELFFGEGSRLTVL.